Given below is one T cell receptor beta chain in context. This specimen belongs to a study of Ad26.COV2.S vaccination and SARS-CoV-2 variants. Study-level information: Donor allocation was to the COV1001 Ad26.COV2.S trial arm. Ad26.COV2.S shots went into the muscle once or twice, 56 days apart.

Sample treatment: 15 to 20 received Ad26.COV2.S at low or high dose, single or two shots; 5 received placebo; per-sample allocation not given. Specimens were obtained on day 63 following the first vaccine or placebo injection. An Ad26 vector carrying the Wuhan-strain SARS-CoV-2 spike served as the vaccine. TCRdb's copy holds only in-frame clones and misses some; the assay was immunoSEQ multiplex PCR. The sample holds a few hundred thousand clones, 90% seen once. From germline, CDR1 is MGHDK and CDR2 SYGVNS. The CDR3 consists of 13 residues. The V and J ends lost 8 bases and 5 bases, in that order; junction bases with no gene match: 8.

This sample comprised peripheral blood, obtained in a trial of Ad26.COV2.S vaccine versus placebo. This chain links TRBV25-1 with TRBJ2-5, with TRBD1 matching 7 bases. The clonotype was recovered from a person between 18 and 65 years old who received the Ad26.COV2.S COVID-19 vaccine or a placebo. CDR3 protein: CASGRGGSETQYF. As DNA, the CDR3 is TGTGCCAGCGGACGAGGGGGCTCGGAGACCCAGTACTTC.